Below, one T cell receptor beta chain is given with its context. The antigen it binds to is not known. Qualities for individual bases were not recorded, and no much larger clone is one base off. The cohort was made up of approximately 670 healthy bone marrow donors. At the time of sampling, every cohort member was nominally healthy, though immune exposures that went unrecorded were likely present. The donor tested CMV seropositive, placing the donor among the roughly 300 seropositive members of the cohort. Each donor provided a peripheral blood sample, and peripheral blood mononuclear cells were used for TCR beta sequencing. Genomic DNA was extracted from the blood cell samples with the Qiagen DNeasy Blood Extraction Kit. The library relied on the immunoSEQ multiplex PCR assay. For the multiplex PCR, a mixture combining 60 forward primers for TCR Vbeta segments and 13 reverse primers for TCR Jbeta segments was used. The CDR3 region of rearranged TCR beta genes was amplified from genomic DNA by a multiplex PCR assay. The amplified TCR beta libraries were sequenced on the Illumina HiSeq System as 87-base-pair reads. The authors' pipeline ran thus. A later analysis tallied 75 million to 95 million unique TCR beta chains across the approximately 670 repertoires, and some 12 million of those chains were shared by two or more donors. A nearest-neighbor algorithm error-corrected the raw reads and collapsed the reads into unique sequences, merging closely related sequences to remove PCR and sequencing errors. To assign V, D and J gene segments, CDR3 sequences were aligned to IMGT reference sequences. For a sequence to be retained, at least a six-nucleotide match to both a V gene segment and a J gene segment was required. A rearrangement counted as productive if the CDR3 had no stop codons and remained in frame with V and J, and every other rearrangement counted as non-productive. Following IMGT convention, CDR3 was defined as the stretch from the second conserved V-encoded cysteine to the conserved J-encoded phenylalanine. Sequences without an unambiguous match to a single V gene segment were excluded from the earlier analysis of approximately 600 of the donors. An earlier analysis of almost 600 of the donors classified V segments as functional when productive rearrangements were above 56.7% and as segregating when the standard deviation between donors was above 5%. A statistical classification framework was built to diagnose cytomegalovirus status from the catalog of TCR beta chain sequences. In a later analysis, TCR nucleotide sequences were compared against IMGT/GENE-DB human TR gene sequences so that V and J genes could be assigned. The TCRdist pipeline was used in a later analysis to assign CDR3 sequences and most-parsimonious VDJ recombination scenarios. A later analysis defined each TCR beta chain by its CDR3 amino acid sequence plus V-gene family, and excluded reads lacking a unique V-gene family. A later analysis removed 550 to 700 highly shared, low-generation-probability nucleotide sequences to deal with suspected cross-contamination and a sequencing artifact. In a later analysis, a clonal expansion index was calculated for each public chain from normalized within-repertoire ranks of inferred template counts. In a later analysis, generation probabilities were computed using a VDJ recombination model fitted to out-of-frame rearrangements, and the results were checked against IGoR. In a later analysis, TCR-TCR, TCR-HLA and TCR-CMV co-occurrence was scored with hypergeometric tests, and a repertoire-size bias correction was applied to TCR pairs. A later analysis estimated false discovery rates by permuting HLA or CMV assignments 20 times. In a later analysis, co-occurring TCRs were grouped using DBSCAN, with TCRdist sequence similarity added in when clustering inside HLA-allele-positive subsets. Co-occurrence clustering excluded repertoires with fewer than 30,000 or more than 120,000 public chains, plus five with anomalous nucleotide sharing. TCRdb retrieved this table from immuneACCESS and kept in-frame rearrangements only. Not all clones are present; in checked studies, unresolved V genes account for under half, and no reason is known for the remainder. For V, J and clone size, that table is used; D and trimming come from the DNA. The sample profile shows approximately 190,000 clones; around 83% of them were found once. The top ten constitute approximately 1.8% of the sample.

This sample is drawn from a study of cytomegalovirus exposure and HLA in healthy donors (dated by TCRdb to the late 2010s). About the full investigation: An earlier analysis of roughly 630 of the donors reported 250 to 300 Gb of sequence data and some 120 million unique TCR beta sequences from 150 million to 200 million T cells. Among about 370 genotyped donors of the cohort, an average of about 240,000 unique TCR beta nucleotide sequences was sequenced per donor, of which roughly 18% were non-productive. In the later analysis, no new phenotypic data were used to find candidate immune exposures; instead, reliance was placed on TCR beta sequences and their occurrence across donors. Donor age, sex, ethnicity and CMV serostatus were compiled together with the repertoire data. The study was designed to test whether signatures of past pathogen exposure could be identified by cataloging public T cell receptors. The number of typed donors differed by locus: about 620-640 for A, B, C, DRB1 and DQB1; some 500 for DQA1; 606 for DPA1; and about 470 for DPB1. Roughly 310 gigabases of sequencing data and 70 million to 85 million unique TCR sequences were included in an early release covering several hundred HLA-typed donors. In a later genetic analysis, genome-wide SNP genotypes for 398 of the 666 donors were used, and that subset was treated as a discovery cohort. Along with the approximately 650-subject first cohort, a separate validation cohort of some 130 different subjects was used. To predict cytomegalovirus infection status, the study combined high-throughput TCR immunosequencing, statistical association of individual TCRs with disease status, and machine learning. Both class I and class II loci were covered by HLA typing, at four-digit resolution. The study used immunosequencing to profile the T cell repertoires of some 600 subjects and linked those repertoires to cytomegalovirus serostatus. Of the 398 genotyped donors, 65% to 90% fell in the genetic ancestry cluster associated with self-reported Caucasian donors. To study patterns of TCR occurrence, a later analysis re-analyzed previously published TCR beta repertoires from just over 650 donors and added high-resolution HLA genotyping. Every discovery cohort repertoire had been produced on one sequencing platform. A handful of DR-DQ haplotypes were handled as single units for association and clustering because linkage in the cohort was strong. To decide whether each TCR beta V gene segment behaved as functional or pseudogenic, an earlier analysis of approximately 620 of the donors relied on high-throughput TCR beta sequencing. Here is what the overall study found, with its caveats: Assigning TCR associations to individual alleles was difficult when HLA alleles, especially DR and DQ, strongly co-occurred. At a false discovery rate of 0.05, a later analysis linked around 15,000 TCR beta sequences to specific HLA alleles. The earlier analysis of some 540 of the donors excluded fewer than 20 rarely observed V segments, including chromosome 9 orphons, because counts were too low. It was suggested by the authors that the approach could potentially be generalized to other disease states and immunological phenotypes. In a later analysis, most CMV-associated TCR beta chains were found to appear HLA-restricted, with HLA associations seemingly driven largely by CMV exposure. In an earlier analysis of some 550 of the donors, most TCR beta V segments were observed in productive rearrangements about 87% or about 30% of the time, broadly matching IMGT annotations. In a later analysis, HLA-associated TCR beta chains were found to be more clonally expanded and to have lower generation probabilities than equally common non-associated chains. Most TCR sequences were observed very rarely across donors, whereas some public TCRs were present in many individuals. The cohort was sequenced for TCR beta chains only, and without alpha or paired-chain data the features that could be detected were limited. According to a later analysis, parvovirus B19, influenza, CMV and Epstein-Barr virus appeared linked to several top co-occurrence clusters. A further reported finding was that TCR beta sequences accurately predicted the HLA-A and HLA-B alleles for most subjects in the first cohort. Roughly uniform sequencing depth across donors was assumed in presence/absence analyses, although this assumption may not hold. In a later analysis, TCR association rates were found to vary across HLA loci, with the most associated TCRs seen for DRB1 alleles and the fewest for HLA-C alleles. The 87-base-pair reads could not distinguish some IMGT-functional V segments, including TRBV6-2 and TRBV6-3, so those segments were excluded. A group of highly shared sequence variants was considered likely to be a technical artifact of the sequencing pipeline. The classifier was reported to diagnose cytomegalovirus status with high specificity and sensitivity in both the original and validation cohorts. A total of about 180 TCR beta chains were listed by the study as associated with cytomegalovirus. A few of the identified cytomegalovirus-associated TCR beta chains were confirmed in vitro to be specific for cytomegalovirus antigens. A later genetic analysis reported fewer N-insertions in productive TCRs among donors in an Asian-associated ancestry cluster than the roughly 700-donor mean. A later genetic analysis associated a missense DCLRE1C variant with V-gene and J-gene trimming of TCR beta chains, and an independent cohort replicated the association. Correlated functional status among segregating V segments might reflect linkage disequilibrium, but an unknown experimental factor could not be ruled out. CMV serostatus was the only immune exposure information available for the cohort. Because some donors lacked HLA typing at each locus, the association tests relied only on the typed subset.

Ends trimmed: V by 3 bases, J by 8 bases; bases unmatched to a gene: 13. Measured from the cysteine to the phenylalanine, the CDR3 is 17 residues long. Kept here is only the CDR3 DNA, which spans 51 bases and is read in frame from base 1. CDR1 and CDR2, per the germline V gene, are MDHEN and SYDVKM. This TCR came from a man aged 40-49 years in good health and CMV-seropositive. The rearrangement joined TRBV28 to TRBJ1-2; TRBD1 fits 12 bases in the junction. Sequencing input: PBMCs. The CDR3 protein is CASSLRGTGGQDLGYTF. In nucleotide form, the sequence is TGTGCCAGCAGTTTGAGAGGGACAGGGGGCCAGGACCTCGGCTACACCTTC.